This T cell receptor (beta chain) appears in the sequencing data of a study of T cells after yellow fever vaccination. This CDR3 comprises 17 residues. Germline V gene data show CDR1 as MNHEY and CDR2 as SVGAGI. The junction had 4 bases not matched to a gene; V was cut back by 0 bases and J by 2 bases. A 5'RACE template-switching step, the method used to make TCR cDNA, added a universal primer site and UMIs. TCRdb itself ran the 5' RACE reads through MiXCR, one entry per CDR3 protein. The table lists 250,000 to 350,000 distinct CDR3 sequences, 3.5% to 4.5% of them singletons. For this clonotype: As yet, its antigen is unknown.

Study conclusions and caveats: Clones that expanded after primary vaccination mostly reappeared after the booster (over 95% CD4, about 91% CD8). Any FACS-sorted repertoire could hold abundant clonotypes that contaminate it from the bulk population.

The rearrangement joins TRBV6-5 to TRBJ1-3, with 10 bases that match TRBD1. The clonotype originates from a man younger than 30 who received the YFV17D yellow fever vaccine. The material was PBMCs, obtained 15 days after the yellow fever booster vaccination. The CDR3 nucleotides are TGTGCCAGCAGTTACTCGGGACAGGGGACCGCTGGAAACACCATATATTTT. Protein sequence: CASSYSGQGTAGNTIYF.